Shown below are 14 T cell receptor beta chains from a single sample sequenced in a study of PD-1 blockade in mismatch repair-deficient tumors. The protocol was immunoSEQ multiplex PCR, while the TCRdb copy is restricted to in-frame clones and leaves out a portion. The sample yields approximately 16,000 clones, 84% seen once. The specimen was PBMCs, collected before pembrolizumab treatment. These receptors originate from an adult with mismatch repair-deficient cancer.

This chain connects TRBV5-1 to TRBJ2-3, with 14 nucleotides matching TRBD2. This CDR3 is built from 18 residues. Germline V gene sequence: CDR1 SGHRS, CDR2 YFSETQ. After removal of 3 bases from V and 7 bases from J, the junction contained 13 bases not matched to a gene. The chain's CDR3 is CASSSPGLAGEPGYTQYF. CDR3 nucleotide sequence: TGCGCCAGCAGCTCGCCGGGACTAGCGGGAGAGCCGGGGTATACGCAGTATTTT.

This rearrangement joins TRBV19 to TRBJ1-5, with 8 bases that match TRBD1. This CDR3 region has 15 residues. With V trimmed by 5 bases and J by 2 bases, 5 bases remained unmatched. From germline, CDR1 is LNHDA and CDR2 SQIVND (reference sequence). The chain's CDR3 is CASSRQGAGNQPQHF. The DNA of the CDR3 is TGTGCCAGTAGTCGGCAGGGGGCTGGCAATCAGCCCCAGCATTTT.

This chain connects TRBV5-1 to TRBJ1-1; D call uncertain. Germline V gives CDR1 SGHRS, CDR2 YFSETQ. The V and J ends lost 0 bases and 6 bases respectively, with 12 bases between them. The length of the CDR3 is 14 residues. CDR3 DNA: TGCGCCAGCAGCTTGGAGCCGGTTGTCGCTGAAGCTTTCTTT. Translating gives CASSLEPVVAEAFF.

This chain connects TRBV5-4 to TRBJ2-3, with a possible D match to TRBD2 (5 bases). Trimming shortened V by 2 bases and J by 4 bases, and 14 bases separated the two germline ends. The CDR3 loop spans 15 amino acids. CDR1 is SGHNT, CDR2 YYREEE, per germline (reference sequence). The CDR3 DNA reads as TGTGCCAGCAGCTTCATTAGCGATCCCCCAGATACGCAGTATTTT. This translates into CASSFISDPPDTQYF.

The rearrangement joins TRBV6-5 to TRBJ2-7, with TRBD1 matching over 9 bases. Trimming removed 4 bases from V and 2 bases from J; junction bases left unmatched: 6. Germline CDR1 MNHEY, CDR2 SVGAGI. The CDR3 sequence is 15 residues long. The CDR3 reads CASSLADRGPYEQYF. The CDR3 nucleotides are TGTGCCAGCAGTTTAGCGGACAGGGGACCCTACGAGCAGTACTTC.

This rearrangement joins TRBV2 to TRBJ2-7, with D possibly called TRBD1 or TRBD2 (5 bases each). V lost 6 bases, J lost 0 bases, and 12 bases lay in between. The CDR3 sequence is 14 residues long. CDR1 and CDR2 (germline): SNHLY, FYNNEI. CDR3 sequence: CASRGPPSSYEQYF. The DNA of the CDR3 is TGTGCCAGCAGGGGACCCCCGAGCTCCTACGAGCAGTACTTC.

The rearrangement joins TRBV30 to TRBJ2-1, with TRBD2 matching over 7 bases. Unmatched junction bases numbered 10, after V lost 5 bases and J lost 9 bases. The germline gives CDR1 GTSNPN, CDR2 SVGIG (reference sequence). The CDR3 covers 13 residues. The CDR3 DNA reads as TGTGCCTGGGCTCCCGGGACTAACACTGAGCAGTTCTTC. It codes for CAWAPGTNTEQFF.

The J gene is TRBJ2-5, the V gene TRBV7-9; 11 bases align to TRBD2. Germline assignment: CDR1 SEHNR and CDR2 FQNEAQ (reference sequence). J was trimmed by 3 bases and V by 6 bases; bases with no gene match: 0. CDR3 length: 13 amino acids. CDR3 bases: TGTGCCAGCAGGACTAGCGGGAAAGAGACCCAGTACTTC. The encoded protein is CASRTSGKETQYF.

CDR3 in DNA: TGTGCCAGCAGCTTAGGGGACTATCCCCGGAGGAATGAGCAGTTCTTC. Translated: CASSLGDYPRRNEQFF. The chain recombines TRBV11-2 with TRBJ2-1, with 7 bases fitting TRBD2. This CDR3 is built from 16 residues. The V gene end was trimmed by 1 base and the J gene end by 7 bases; junction bases not matched to a gene: 10. The germline V gene has CDR1 SGHAT and CDR2 FQNNGV.

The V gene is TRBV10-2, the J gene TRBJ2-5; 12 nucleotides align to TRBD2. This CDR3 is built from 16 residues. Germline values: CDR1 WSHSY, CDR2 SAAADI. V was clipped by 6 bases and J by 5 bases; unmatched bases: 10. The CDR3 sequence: CASSGRLAGEGETQYF. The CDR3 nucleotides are TGCGCCAGCAGCGGGAGACTAGCGGGAGAGGGGGAGACCCAGTACTTC.

The CDR3: CASSPDALNPNYGYTF. CDR3 DNA sequence: TGCGCCAGCAGCCCGGACGCGTTAAATCCTAACTATGGCTACACCTTC. This sequence joins TRBV5-1 and TRBJ1-2, with D uncertain. V shed 4 bases and J shed 0 bases, with 16 bases lying between them. The germline V gene encodes CDR1 SGHRS and CDR2 YFSETQ. CDR3 length: 16 amino acids.

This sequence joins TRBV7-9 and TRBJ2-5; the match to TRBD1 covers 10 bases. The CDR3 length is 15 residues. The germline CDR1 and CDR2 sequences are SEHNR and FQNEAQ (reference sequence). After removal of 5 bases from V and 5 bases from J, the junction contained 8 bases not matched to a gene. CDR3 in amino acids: CASSPRDRGMETQYF. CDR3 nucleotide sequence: TGTGCCAGCAGCCCCCGGGACAGGGGTATGGAGACCCAGTACTTC.

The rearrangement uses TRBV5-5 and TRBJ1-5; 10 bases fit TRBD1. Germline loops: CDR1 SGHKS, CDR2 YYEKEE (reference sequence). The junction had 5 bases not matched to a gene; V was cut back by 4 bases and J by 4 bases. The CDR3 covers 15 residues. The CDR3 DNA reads TGTGCCAGCAGCCCGGGACAGGGGAGTAATCAGCCCCAGCATTTT. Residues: CASSPGQGSNQPQHF.

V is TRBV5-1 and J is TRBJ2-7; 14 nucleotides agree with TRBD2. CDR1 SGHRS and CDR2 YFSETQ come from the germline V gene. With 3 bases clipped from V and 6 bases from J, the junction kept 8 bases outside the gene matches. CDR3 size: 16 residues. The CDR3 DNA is TGCGCCAGCAGCTCCGGACTAGCGGGAGGTTTGGGCGAGCAGTACTTC. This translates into CASSSGLAGGLGEQYF.